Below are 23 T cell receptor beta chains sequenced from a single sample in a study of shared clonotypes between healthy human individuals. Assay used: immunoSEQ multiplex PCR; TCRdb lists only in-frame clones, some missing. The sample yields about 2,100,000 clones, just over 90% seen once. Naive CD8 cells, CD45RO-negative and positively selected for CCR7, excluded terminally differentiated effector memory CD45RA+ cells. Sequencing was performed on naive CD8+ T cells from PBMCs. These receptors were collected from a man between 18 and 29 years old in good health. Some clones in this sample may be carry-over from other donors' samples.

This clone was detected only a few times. The CDR3 region is CSVEVLGSEAFF. The CDR3 coding sequence is TGCAGCGTTGAAGTTCTCGGGTCTGAAGCTTTCTTT. The chain combines TRBV29-1 with TRBJ1-1; D gene uncertain. The CDR3 consists of 12 residues. The ends were cut back, 1 base at V and 6 bases at J, with 9 bases in the middle. The germline V gene has CDR1 SQVTM and CDR2 ANQGSEA.

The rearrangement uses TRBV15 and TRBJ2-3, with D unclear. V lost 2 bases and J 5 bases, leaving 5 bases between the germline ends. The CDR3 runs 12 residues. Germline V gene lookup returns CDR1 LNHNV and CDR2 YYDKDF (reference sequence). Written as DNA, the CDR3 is TGTGCCACCAGCAGACAGAAAGATACGCAGTATTTT. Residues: CATSRQKDTQYF.

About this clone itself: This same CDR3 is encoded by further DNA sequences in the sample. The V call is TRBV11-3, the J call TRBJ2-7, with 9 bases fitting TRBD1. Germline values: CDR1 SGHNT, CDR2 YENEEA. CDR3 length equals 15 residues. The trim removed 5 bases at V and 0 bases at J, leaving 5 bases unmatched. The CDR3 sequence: CASSTRTGDSYEQYF. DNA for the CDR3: TGTGCCAGCAGCACGCGGACAGGGGACTCCTACGAGCAGTACTTC.

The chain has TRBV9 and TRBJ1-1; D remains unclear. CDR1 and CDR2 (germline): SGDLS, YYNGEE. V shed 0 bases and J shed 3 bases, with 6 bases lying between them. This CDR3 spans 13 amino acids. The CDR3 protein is CASSVVLHTEAFF. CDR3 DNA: TGTGCCAGCAGCGTAGTTTTGCACACTGAAGCTTTCTTT. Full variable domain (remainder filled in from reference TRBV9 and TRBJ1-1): DSGVTQTPKHLITATGQRVTLRCSPRSGDLSVYWYQQSLDQGLQFLIQYYNGEERAKGNILERFSAQQFPDLHSELNLSSLELGDSALYFCASSVVLHTEAFFGQGTRLTVV.

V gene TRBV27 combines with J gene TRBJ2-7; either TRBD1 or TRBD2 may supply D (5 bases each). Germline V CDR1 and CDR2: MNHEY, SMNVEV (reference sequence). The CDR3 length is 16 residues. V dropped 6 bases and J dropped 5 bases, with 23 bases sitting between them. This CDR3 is CASRLRGADRPNEQYF. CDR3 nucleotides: TGTGCCAGCAGATTAAGGGGAGCAGACAGACCAAACGAGCAGTACTTC.

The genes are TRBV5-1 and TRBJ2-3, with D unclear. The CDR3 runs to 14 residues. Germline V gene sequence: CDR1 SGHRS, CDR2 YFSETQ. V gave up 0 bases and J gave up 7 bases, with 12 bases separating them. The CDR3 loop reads CASSLGTLAYTQYF. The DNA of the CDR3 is TGCGCCAGCAGCTTGGGGACCTTAGCTTATACGCAGTATTTT.

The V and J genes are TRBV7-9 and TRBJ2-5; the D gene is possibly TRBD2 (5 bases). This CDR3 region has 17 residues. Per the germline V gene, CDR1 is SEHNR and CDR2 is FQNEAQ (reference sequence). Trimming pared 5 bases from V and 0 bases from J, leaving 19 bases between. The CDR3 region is CASSTQPGSWYQETQYF. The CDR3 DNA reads TGTGCCAGCAGCACCCAACCGGGGTCCTGGTACCAAGAGACCCAGTACTTC.

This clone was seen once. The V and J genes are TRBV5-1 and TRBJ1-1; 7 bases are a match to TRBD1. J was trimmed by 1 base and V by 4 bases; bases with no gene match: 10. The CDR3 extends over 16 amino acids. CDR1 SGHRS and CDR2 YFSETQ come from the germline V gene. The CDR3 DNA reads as TGCGCCAGCAGCCAGGGTGTGGGACAGCCGAACACTGAAGCTTTCTTT. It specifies CASSQGVGQPNTEAFF.

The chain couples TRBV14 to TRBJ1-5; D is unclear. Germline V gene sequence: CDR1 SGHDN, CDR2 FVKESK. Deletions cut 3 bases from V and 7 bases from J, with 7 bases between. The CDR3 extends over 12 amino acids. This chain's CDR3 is CASSQGSQPQHF. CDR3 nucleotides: TGTGCCAGCAGCCAGGGATCCCAGCCCCAGCATTTT.

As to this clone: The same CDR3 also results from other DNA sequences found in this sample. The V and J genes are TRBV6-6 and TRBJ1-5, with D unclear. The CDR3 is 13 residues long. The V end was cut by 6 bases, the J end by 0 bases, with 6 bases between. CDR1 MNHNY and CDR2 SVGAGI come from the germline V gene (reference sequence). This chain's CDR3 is CASSVNSNQPQHF. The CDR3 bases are TGTGCCAGCAGCGTGAATAGCAATCAGCCCCAGCATTTT.

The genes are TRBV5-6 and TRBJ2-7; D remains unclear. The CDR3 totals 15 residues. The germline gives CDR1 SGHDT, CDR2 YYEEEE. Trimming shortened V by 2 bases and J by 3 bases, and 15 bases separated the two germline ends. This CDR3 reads CASSFFGPIDYEQYF. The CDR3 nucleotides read TGTGCCAGCAGCTTTTTTGGACCTATCGACTACGAGCAGTACTTC.

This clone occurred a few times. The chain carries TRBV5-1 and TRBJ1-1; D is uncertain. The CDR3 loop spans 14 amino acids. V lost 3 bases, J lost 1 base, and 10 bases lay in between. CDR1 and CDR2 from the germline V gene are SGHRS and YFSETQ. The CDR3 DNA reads TGCGCCAGCAGCTACCTCGGCGGGAACACTGAAGCTTTCTTT. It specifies CASSYLGGNTEAFF.

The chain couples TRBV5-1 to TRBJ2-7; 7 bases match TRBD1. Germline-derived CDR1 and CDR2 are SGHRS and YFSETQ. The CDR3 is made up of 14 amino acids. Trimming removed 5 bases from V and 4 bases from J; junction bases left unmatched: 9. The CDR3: CASSYRDRSYEQYF. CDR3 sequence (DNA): TGCGCCAGCAGTTACCGGGACAGATCATACGAGCAGTACTTC.

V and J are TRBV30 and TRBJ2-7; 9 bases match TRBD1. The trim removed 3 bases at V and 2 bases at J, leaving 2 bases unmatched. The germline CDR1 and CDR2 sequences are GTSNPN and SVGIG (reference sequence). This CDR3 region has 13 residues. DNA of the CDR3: TGTGCCTGGAGACGACAGGGGGCCTACGAGCAGTACTTC. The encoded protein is CAWRRQGAYEQYF.

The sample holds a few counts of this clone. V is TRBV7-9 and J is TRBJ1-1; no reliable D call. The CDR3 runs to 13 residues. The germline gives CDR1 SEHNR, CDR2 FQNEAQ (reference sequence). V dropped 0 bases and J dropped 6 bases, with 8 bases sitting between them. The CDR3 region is CASSLAWVPEAFF. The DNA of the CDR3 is TGTGCCAGCAGCTTAGCGTGGGTCCCTGAAGCTTTCTTT.

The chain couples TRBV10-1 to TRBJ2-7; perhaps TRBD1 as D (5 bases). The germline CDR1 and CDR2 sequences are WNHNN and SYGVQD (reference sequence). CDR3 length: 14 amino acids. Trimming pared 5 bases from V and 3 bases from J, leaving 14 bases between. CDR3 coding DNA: TGCGCCAGCAGTCCGCTCCAGGGCCGCTACGAGCAGTACTTC. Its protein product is CASSPLQGRYEQYF.

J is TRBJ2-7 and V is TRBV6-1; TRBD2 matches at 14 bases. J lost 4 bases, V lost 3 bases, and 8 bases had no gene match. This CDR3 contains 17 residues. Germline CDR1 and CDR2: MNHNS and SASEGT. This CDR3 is CASSERLAGGPRYEQYF. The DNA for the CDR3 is TGTGCCAGCAGTGAGAGACTAGCGGGAGGGCCAAGGTACGAGCAGTACTTC.

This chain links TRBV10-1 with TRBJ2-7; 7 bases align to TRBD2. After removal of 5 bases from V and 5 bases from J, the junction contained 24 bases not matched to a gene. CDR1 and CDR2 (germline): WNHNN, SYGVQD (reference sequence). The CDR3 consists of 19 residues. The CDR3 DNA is TGCGCCAGCAGTAATGGGAGGGGTTACGGGGACCCGCTTGGTGACGAGCAGTACTTC. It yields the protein CASSNGRGYGDPLGDEQYF.

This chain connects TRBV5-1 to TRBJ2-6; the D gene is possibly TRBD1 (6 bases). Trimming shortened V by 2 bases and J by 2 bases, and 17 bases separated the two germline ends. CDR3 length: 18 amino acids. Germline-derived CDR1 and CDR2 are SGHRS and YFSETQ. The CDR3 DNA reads TGCGCCAGCAGCTTTTCTCTCTTGGGGGCTGCTGGGGCCAACGTCCTGACTTTC. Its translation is CASSFSLLGAAGANVLTF. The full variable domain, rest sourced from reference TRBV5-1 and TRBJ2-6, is KAGVTQTPRYLIKTRGQQVTLSCSPISGHRSVSWYQQTPGQGLQFLFEYFSETQRNKGNFPGRFSGRQFSNSRSEMNVSTLELGDSALYLCASSFSLLGAAGANVLTFGAGSRLTVL.

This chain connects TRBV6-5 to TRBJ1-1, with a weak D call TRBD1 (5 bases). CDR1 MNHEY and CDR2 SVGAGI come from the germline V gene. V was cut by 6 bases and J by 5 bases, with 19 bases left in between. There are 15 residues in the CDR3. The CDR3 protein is CASSPRTPSKTEAFF. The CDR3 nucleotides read TGTGCCAGCAGCCCCCGGACACCCTCGAAGACTGAAGCTTTCTTT.

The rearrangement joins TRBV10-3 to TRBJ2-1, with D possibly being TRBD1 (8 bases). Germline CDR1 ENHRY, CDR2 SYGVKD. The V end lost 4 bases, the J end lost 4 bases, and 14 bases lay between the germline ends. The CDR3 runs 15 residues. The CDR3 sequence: CAISGEQGGYNEQFF. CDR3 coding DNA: TGTGCCATCAGTGGGGAACAGGGGGGGTACAATGAGCAGTTCTTC.

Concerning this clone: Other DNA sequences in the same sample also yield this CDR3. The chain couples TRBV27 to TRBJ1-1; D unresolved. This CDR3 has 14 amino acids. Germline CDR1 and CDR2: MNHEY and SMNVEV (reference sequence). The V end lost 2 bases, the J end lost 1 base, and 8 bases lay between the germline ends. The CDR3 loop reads CASSLRAPNTEAFF. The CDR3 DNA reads TGTGCCAGCAGTTTAAGGGCGCCGAACACTGAAGCTTTCTTT.

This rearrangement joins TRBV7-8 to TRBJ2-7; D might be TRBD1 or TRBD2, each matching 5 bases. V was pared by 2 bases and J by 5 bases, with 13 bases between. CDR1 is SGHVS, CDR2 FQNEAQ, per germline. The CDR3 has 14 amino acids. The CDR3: CASSLRDVRDEQYF. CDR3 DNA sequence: TGTGCCAGCAGCTTAAGGGACGTTAGAGACGAGCAGTACTTC.